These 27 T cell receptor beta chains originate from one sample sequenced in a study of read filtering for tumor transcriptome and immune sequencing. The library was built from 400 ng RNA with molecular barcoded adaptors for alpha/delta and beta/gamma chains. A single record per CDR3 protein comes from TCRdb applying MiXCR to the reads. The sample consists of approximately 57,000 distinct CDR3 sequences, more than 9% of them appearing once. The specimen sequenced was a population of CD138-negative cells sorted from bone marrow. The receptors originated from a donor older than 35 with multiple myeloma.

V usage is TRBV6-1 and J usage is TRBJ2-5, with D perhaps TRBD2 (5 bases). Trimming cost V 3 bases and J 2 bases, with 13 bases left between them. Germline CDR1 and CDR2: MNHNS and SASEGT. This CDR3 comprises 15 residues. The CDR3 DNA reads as TGTGCCAGCAGTGAGGCGGGCGAGAGTCAAGAGACCCAGTACTTC. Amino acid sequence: CASSEAGESQETQYF.

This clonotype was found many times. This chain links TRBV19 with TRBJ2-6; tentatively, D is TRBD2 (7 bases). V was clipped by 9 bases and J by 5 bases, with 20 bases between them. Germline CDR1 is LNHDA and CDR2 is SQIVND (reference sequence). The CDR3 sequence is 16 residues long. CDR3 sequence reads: CASLGGPNPRANVLTF. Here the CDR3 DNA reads TGTGCCAGCCTCGGGGGGCCCAATCCAAGGGCCAACGTCCTGACTTTC. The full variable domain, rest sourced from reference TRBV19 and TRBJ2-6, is DGGITQSPKYLFRKEGQNVTLSCEQNLNHDAMYWYRQDPGQGLRLIYYSQIVNDFQKGDIAEGYSVSREKKESFPLTVTSAQKNPTAFYLCASLGGPNPRANVLTFGAGSRLTVL.

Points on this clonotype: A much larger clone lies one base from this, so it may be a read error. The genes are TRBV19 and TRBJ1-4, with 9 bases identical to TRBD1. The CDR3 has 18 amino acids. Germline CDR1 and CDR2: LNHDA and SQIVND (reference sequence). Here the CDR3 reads CASSYGTGMSRTSEKLFF. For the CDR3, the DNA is TGTGCCAGTAGCTACGGGACAGGGATGAGTAGAACTAGTGAAAAACTGTTTTTT.

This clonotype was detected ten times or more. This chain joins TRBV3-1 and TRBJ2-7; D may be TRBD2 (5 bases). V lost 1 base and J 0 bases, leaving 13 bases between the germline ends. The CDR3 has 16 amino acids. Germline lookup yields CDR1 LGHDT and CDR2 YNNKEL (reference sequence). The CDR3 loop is CASSQGPPSFSYEQYF. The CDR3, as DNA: TGTGCCAGCAGCCAAGGTCCTCCTAGCTTCTCCTACGAGCAGTACTTC.

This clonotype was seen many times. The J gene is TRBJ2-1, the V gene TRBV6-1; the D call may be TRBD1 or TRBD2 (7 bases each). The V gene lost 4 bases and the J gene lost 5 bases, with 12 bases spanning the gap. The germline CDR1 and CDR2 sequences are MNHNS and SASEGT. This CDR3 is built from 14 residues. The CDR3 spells CASSGQGGHNEQFF. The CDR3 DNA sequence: TGTGCCAGCAGTGGGCAGGGGGGGCACAATGAGCAGTTCTTC.

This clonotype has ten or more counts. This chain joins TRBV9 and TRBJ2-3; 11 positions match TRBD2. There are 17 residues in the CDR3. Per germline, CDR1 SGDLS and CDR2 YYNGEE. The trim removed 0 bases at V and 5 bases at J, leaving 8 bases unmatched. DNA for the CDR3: TGTGCCAGCAGCGTAGCGGGGAGACTAGCGGGGAGAGATACGCAGTATTTT. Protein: CASSVAGRLAGRDTQYF. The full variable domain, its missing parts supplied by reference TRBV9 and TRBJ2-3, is DSGVTQTPKHLITATGQRVTLRCSPRSGDLSVYWYQQSLDQGLQFLIQYYNGEERAKGNILERFSAQQFPDLHSELNLSSLELGDSALYFCASSVAGRLAGRDTQYFGPGTRLTVL.

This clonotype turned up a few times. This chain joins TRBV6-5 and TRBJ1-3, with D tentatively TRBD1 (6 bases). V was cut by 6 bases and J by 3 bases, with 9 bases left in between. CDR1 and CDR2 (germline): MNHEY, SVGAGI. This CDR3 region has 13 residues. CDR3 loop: CASSTDSGNTIYF. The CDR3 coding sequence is TGTGCCAGCAGCACGGACAGTGGAAACACCATATATTTT.

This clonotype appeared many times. As DNA, the CDR3 is TGTGCCAGCAGTCCTCTCCCTGGCCAGATTTCCTACGAGCAGTACTTC. Amino acids: CASSPLPGQISYEQYF. The gene calls are TRBV6-5 and TRBJ2-7; no clear D. The V end was cut by 5 bases, the J end by 1 base, with 18 bases between. There are 16 residues in the CDR3. Germline V lookup: CDR1 MNHEY, CDR2 SVGAGI.

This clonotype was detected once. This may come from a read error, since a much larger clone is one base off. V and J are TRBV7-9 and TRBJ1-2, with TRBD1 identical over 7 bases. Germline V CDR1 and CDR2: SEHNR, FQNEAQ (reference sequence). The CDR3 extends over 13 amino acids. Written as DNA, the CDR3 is TGTGTCAGCAGCTTATCACAGGGGTATGGCTACACCTTC. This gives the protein CVSSLSQGYGYTF.

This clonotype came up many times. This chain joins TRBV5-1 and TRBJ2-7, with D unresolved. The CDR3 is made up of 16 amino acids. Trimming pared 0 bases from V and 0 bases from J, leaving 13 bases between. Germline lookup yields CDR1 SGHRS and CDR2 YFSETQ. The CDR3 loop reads CASSLDGESSSYEQYF. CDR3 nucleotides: TGCGCCAGCAGCTTGGACGGAGAAAGCAGCTCCTACGAGCAGTACTTC.

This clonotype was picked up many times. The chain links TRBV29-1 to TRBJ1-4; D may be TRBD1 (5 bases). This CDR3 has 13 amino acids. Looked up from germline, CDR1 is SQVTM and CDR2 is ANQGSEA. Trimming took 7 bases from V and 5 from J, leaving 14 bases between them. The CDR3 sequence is CSAGAGSNEKLFF. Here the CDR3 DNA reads TGCAGCGCCGGGGCAGGGTCAAATGAAAAACTGTTTTTT.

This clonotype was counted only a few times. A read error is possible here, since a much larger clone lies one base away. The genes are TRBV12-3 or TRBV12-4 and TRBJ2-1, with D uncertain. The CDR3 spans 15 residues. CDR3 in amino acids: CASSLSLVTYNGQFF. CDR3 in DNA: TGTGCCAGCAGTTTATCCCTAGTGACGTACAATGGGCAGTTCTTC.

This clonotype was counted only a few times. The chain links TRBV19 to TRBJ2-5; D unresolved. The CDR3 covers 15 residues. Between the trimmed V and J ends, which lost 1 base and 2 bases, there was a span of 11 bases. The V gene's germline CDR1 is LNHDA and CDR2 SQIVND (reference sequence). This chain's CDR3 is CASSIVPEEQETQYF. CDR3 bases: TGTGCCAGTAGTATAGTACCAGAGGAGCAAGAGACCCAGTACTTC.

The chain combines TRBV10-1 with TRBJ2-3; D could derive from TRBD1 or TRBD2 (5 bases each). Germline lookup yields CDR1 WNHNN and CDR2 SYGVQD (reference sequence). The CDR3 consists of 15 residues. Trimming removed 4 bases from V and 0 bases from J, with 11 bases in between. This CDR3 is CASSGGRGSTDTQYF. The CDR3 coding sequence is TGCGCCAGCAGTGGGGGACGAGGTAGCACAGATACGCAGTATTTT.

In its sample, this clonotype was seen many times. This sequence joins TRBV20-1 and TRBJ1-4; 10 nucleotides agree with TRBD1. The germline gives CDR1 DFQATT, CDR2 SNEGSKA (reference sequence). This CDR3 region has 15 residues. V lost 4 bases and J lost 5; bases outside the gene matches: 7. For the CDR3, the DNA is TGCAGTGCTACAACACCGGGACAGGGGAATGAAAAACTGTTTTTT. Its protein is CSATTPGQGNEKLFF.

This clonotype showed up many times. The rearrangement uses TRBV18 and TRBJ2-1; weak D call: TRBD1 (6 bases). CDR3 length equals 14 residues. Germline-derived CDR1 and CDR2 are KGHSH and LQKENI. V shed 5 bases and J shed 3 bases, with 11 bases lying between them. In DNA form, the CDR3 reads TGTGCCAGCTCAAGACAGGCTGTCTACAATGAGCAGTTCTTC. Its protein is CASSRQAVYNEQFF. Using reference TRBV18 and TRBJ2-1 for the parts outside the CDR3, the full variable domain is NAGVMQNPRHLVRRRGQEARLRCSPMKGHSHVYWYRQLPEEGLKFMVYLQKENIIDESGMPKERFSAEFPKEGPSILRIQQVVRGDSAAYFCASSRQAVYNEQFFGPGTRLTVL.

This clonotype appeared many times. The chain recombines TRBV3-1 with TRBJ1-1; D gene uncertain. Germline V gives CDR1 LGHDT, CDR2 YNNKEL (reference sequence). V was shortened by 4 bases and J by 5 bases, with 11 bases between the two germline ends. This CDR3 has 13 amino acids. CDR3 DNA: TGTGCCAGCAGCCCGGACGGGGATACTGAAGCTTTCTTT. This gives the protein CASSPDGDTEAFF.

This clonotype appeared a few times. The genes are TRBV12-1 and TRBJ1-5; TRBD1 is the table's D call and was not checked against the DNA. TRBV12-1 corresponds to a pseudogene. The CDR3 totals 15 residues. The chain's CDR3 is CASSSRGPGTQPQHF. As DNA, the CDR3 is TGTGCCAGCAGCTCGAGGGGGCCGGGCACTCAGCCCCAGCATTTT.

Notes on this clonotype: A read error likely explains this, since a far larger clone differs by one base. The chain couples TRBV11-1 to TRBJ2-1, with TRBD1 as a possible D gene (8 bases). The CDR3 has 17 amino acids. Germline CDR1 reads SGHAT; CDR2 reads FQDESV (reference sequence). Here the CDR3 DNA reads TGTGCCAGCAGCCAGGGGGCTCTGGTACGGGGGGACAATGTGCAGTTCTTC. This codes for CASSQGALVRGDNVQFF.

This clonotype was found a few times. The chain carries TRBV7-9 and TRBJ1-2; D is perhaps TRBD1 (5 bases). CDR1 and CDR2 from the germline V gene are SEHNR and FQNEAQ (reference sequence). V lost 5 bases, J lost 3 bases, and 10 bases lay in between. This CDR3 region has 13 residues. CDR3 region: CASSETAYYGYTF. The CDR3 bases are TGTGCCAGCAGCGAGACAGCTTACTATGGCTACACCTTC.

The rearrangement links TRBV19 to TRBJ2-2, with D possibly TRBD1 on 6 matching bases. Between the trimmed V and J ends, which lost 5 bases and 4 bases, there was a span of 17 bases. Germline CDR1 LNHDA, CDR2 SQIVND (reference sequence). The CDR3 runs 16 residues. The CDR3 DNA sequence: TGTGCCAGTAGTGGTTTTCAGGGGTTCGGCACCGGGGAGCTGTTTTTT. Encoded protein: CASSGFQGFGTGELFF.

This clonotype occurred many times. The CDR3 spells CASSQDGVYGYTF. Written as DNA, the CDR3 is TGCGCCAGCAGCCAAGATGGAGTCTATGGCTACACCTTC. The gene calls are TRBV4-1 and TRBJ1-2; D is ambiguous. There are 13 residues in the CDR3. The V and J ends lost 0 bases and 4 bases respectively, with 6 bases between them. The V gene's germline CDR1 is MGHRA and CDR2 YSYEKL.

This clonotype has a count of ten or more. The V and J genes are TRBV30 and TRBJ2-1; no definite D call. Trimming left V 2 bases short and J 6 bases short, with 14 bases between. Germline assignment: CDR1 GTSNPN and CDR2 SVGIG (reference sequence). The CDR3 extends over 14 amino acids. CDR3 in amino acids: CAWSKTLALNEQFF. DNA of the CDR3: TGTGCCTGGAGTAAGACATTAGCACTCAATGAGCAGTTCTTC.

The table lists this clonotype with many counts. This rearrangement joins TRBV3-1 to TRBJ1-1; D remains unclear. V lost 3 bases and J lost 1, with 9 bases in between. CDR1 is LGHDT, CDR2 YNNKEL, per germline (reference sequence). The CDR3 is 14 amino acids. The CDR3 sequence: CASSQQRKNTEAFF. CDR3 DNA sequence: TGTGCCAGCAGCCAGCAGCGGAAGAACACTGAAGCTTTCTTT.

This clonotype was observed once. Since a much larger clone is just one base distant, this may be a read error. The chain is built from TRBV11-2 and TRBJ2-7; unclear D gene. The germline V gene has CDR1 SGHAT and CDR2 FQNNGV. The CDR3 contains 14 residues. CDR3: CASSLGGRFYEQSF. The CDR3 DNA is TGTGCCAGCAGCTTAGGAGGCAGGTTCTACGAGCAGTCCTTC.

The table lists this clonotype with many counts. This CDR3 reads CASSFRRVVEAFF. The DNA for the CDR3 is TGTGCCAGCAGCTTTCGTCGGGTTGTTGAAGCTTTCTTT. The chain carries TRBV5-6 and TRBJ1-1; unclear D gene. CDR3 length equals 13 residues. Per the germline V gene, CDR1 is SGHDT and CDR2 is YYEEEE. V was shortened by 2 bases and J by 7 bases, with 12 bases between the two germline ends.

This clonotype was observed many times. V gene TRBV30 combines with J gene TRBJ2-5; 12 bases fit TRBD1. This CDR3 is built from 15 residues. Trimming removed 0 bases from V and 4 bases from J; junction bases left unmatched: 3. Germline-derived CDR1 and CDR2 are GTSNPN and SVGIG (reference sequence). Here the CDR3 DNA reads TGTGCCTGGAGTGTTGGGACAGGGGGCGTAGAGACCCAGTACTTC. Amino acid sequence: CAWSVGTGGVETQYF. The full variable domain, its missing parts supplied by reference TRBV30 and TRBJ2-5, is SQTIHQWPATLVQPVGSPLSLECTVEGTSNPNLYWYRQAAGRGLQLLFYSVGIGQISSEVPQNLSASRPQDRQFILSSKKLLLSDSGFYLCAWSVGTGGVETQYFGPGTRLLVL.